Presented here are 21 T cell receptor beta chains from one specimen sequenced in a study of shared clonotypes between healthy human individuals. Naive CD8 cells lacked CD45RO and underwent positive selection for CCR7, leaving out terminally differentiated effector memory CD45RA+ cells. Assay: immunoSEQ multiplex PCR; the TCRdb copy retains only in-frame clones and omits some. The repertoire has around 620,000 clones, approximately 96% of them found once; the top ten carry approximately 0.11%. Sequencing was done on a sample of naive CD8+ T cells sorted from blood. The receptor set was obtained from a woman aged 25-40 years in good health.

CDR3 region: CASSLQVPGDTDTQYF. The CDR3 DNA follows: TGTGCCAGCAGTCTTCAAGTGCCGGGAGACACAGATACGCAGTATTTT. This chain joins TRBV27 and TRBJ2-3; perhaps TRBD2 as D (6 bases). The CDR3 consists of 16 residues. Trimming pared 5 bases from V and 2 bases from J, leaving 17 bases between. Looked up from germline, CDR1 is MNHEY and CDR2 is SMNVEV (reference sequence).

The J gene is TRBJ2-7, the V gene TRBV19, with 14 bases matching TRBD2. The CDR3 totals 16 residues. Per germline, CDR1 LNHDA and CDR2 SQIVND (reference sequence). The V and J ends lost 4 bases and 3 bases, in that order; junction bases with no gene match: 5. CDR3 protein: CASSTPGTSGSYEQYF. The CDR3 DNA is TGTGCCAGTAGTACCCCGGGGACTAGCGGGAGCTACGAGCAGTACTTC.

The V gene is TRBV6-1, the J gene TRBJ2-1; 10 bases agree with TRBD2. V was clipped by 4 bases and J by 8 bases; unmatched bases: 11. Germline values: CDR1 MNHNS, CDR2 SASEGT. The CDR3 consists of 16 residues. CDR3 protein: CASSALRAGGLHEQFF. For the CDR3, the DNA is TGTGCCAGCAGTGCCCTTCGAGCGGGAGGGCTACATGAGCAGTTCTTC.

The CDR3 here is CASHSPVREQFF. CDR3 nucleotides: TGTGCCAGCCATTCCCCCGTTCGTGAGCAGTTCTTC. The genes are TRBV5-6 and TRBJ2-1, with D unresolved. The CDR3 consists of 12 residues. Trimming cost V 7 bases and J 9 bases, with 14 bases left between them. CDR1 SGHDT and CDR2 YYEEEE come from the germline V gene. Based on the CDR3 plus reference TRBV5-6 and TRBJ2-1, the full variable domain is DAGVTQSPTHLIKTRGQQVTLRCSPKSGHDTVSWYQQALGQGPQFIFQYYEEEERQRGNFPDRFSGHQFPNYSSELNVNALLLGDSALYLCASHSPVREQFFGPGTRLTVL.

The chain is built from TRBV7-6 and TRBJ2-7, with D perhaps TRBD1 or TRBD2 (5 bases each). The germline V gene encodes CDR1 SGHVS and CDR2 FNYEAQ. The CDR3 consists of 15 residues. The V end was cut by 5 bases, the J end by 2 bases, with 16 bases between. In DNA, the CDR3 is TGTGCCAGCAGCCAGTCGTGGGACGAAGCCTACGAGCAGTACTTC. The encoded protein is CASSQSWDEAYEQYF.

The J gene is TRBJ2-3, the V gene TRBV18; D may correspond to TRBD1 or TRBD2 (6 bases each). Per the germline V gene, CDR1 is KGHSH and CDR2 is LQKENI. V was shortened by 6 bases and J by 4 bases, with 11 bases between the two germline ends. This CDR3 is built from 13 residues. The CDR3 DNA is TGTGCCAGCTCTGAGGGGGGCGCAGATACGCAGTATTTT. Its translation is CASSEGGADTQYF.

The genes are TRBV18 and TRBJ2-1, with 8 bases lining up with TRBD1. The CDR3 contains 15 residues. Germline CDR1 and CDR2: KGHSH and LQKENI. With 5 bases clipped from V and 0 bases from J, the junction kept 3 bases outside the gene matches. CDR3 region: CASSVQGGSYNEQFF. The DNA of the CDR3 is TGTGCCAGCTCAGTACAGGGGGGCTCCTACAATGAGCAGTTCTTC. Variable domain in full (rest from reference TRBV18 and TRBJ2-1): NAGVMQNPRHLVRRRGQEARLRCSPMKGHSHVYWYRQLPEEGLKFMVYLQKENIIDESGMPKERFSAEFPKEGPSILRIQQVVRGDSAAYFCASSVQGGSYNEQFFGPGTRLTVL.

The V and J genes are TRBV5-1 and TRBJ2-1, with TRBD1 matching over 10 bases. The germline V gene encodes CDR1 SGHRS and CDR2 YFSETQ. The CDR3 extends over 18 amino acids. V lost 0 bases, J lost 5 bases, and 11 bases stayed unmatched. CDR3 nucleotides: TGCGCCAGCAGCTTGGTCAAGGTGGGACAGGGGTTTGACAATGAGCAGTTCTTC. Residues: CASSLVKVGQGFDNEQFF.

This sequence joins TRBV6-6 and TRBJ2-7, with D tentatively TRBD1 (6 bases). The CDR3 has 14 amino acids. Germline V gives CDR1 MNHNY, CDR2 SVGAGI (reference sequence). Trimming removed 5 bases from V and 2 bases from J, with 13 bases in between. This chain's CDR3 is CASSPDRYTYEQYF. CDR3 DNA sequence: TGTGCCAGCAGTCCCGACAGGTATACCTACGAGCAGTACTTC.

The chain joins TRBV5-3 to TRBJ1-3, with TRBD1 identical over 7 bases. Being an ORF, TRBV5-3 has a function that is uncertain. V trimming: 6 bases; J trimming: 2 bases; junction bases outside the gene matches: 8. The CDR3 runs 15 residues. CDR3 residues: CARTEDRFTGNTIYF. Here the CDR3 DNA reads TGTGCCAGAACCGAGGACAGGTTCACTGGAAACACCATATATTTT.

The gene calls are TRBV28 and TRBJ2-7; the D is unclear. The CDR3 has 13 residues. CDR1 is MDHEN and CDR2 is SYDVKM in the germline V gene. Trimming left V 2 bases short and J 6 bases short, with 11 bases between. The CDR3 here is CASSLDFSIEQYF. The CDR3 nucleotides read TGTGCCAGCAGTTTAGATTTTTCGATCGAGCAGTACTTC.

V and J are TRBV4-1 and TRBJ1-2, with a possible D match to TRBD1 (6 bases). Germline CDR1 reads MGHRA; CDR2 reads YSYEKL. V lost 4 bases to trimming and J lost 5 bases, with 26 bases between them. This CDR3 has 18 amino acids. Here the CDR3 DNA reads TGCGCCAGCAGCCGAGCTTTTGCGCTCCGGGACATTGCTTATGGCTACACCTTC. Its translation: CASSRAFALRDIAYGYTF.

This chain connects TRBV10-2 to TRBJ1-1; D ambiguous. Germline CDR1 is WSHSY and CDR2 is SAAADI. Deletions cut 8 bases from V and 4 bases from J, with 17 bases between. The CDR3 runs 14 residues. The CDR3 region has the DNA TGCGCCAGCGGTCCACTCTTCGAAAGCACTGAAGCTTTCTTT. It yields the protein CASGPLFESTEAFF.

The V gene is TRBV29-1, the J gene TRBJ2-7; D gene unclear. Germline V gene lookup returns CDR1 SQVTM and CDR2 ANQGSEA. This CDR3 spans 11 amino acids. The V end lost 0 bases, the J end lost 2 bases, and 2 bases lay between the germline ends. The CDR3 bases are TGCAGCGTTGAAGAAGCCTACGAGCAGTACTTC. Amino acids: CSVEEAYEQYF.

The chain joins TRBV6-6 to TRBJ2-7; D gene uncertain. The V gene lost 2 bases and the J gene lost 1 base, with 6 bases spanning the gap. The CDR3 is 13 residues long. Looked up from germline, CDR1 is MNHNY and CDR2 is SVGAGI (reference sequence). The CDR3 here is CASSYAESYEQYF. Here the CDR3 DNA reads TGTGCCAGCAGTTACGCGGAATCCTACGAGCAGTACTTC.

The rearrangement uses TRBV9 and TRBJ2-7; D is perhaps TRBD1 (6 bases). V was pared by 6 bases and J by 0 bases, with 13 bases between. The CDR3 consists of 14 residues. CDR1 and CDR2 (germline): SGDLS, YYNGEE. The CDR3 nucleotides are TGTGCCAGCACACAGACAGGCCTCTCCTACGAGCAGTACTTC. It specifies CASTQTGLSYEQYF.

This clone occurred once. The chain couples TRBV9 to TRBJ1-1; maybe TRBD1 (5 bases). Per germline, CDR1 SGDLS and CDR2 YYNGEE. This CDR3 is built from 15 residues. The V end was cut by 4 bases, the J end by 4 bases, with 17 bases between. The CDR3 DNA reads as TGTGCCAGCAGCACCACCGGGGCCGGCGGCACTGAAGCTTTCTTT. Translating it yields CASSTTGAGGTEAFF.

V and J are TRBV4-1 and TRBJ2-7; no clear D gene. The CDR3 totals 14 residues. Trimming stripped 1 base from V and 2 bases from J, with 9 bases between. The V gene's germline CDR1 is MGHRA and CDR2 YSYEKL. Here the CDR3 reads CASSQGVFTYEQYF. The DNA for the CDR3 is TGCGCCAGCAGCCAAGGAGTTTTTACCTACGAGCAGTACTTC.

The chain is built from TRBV9 and TRBJ2-7; D is perhaps TRBD1 or TRBD2 (5 bases each). Germline V lookup: CDR1 SGDLS, CDR2 YYNGEE. The V end lost 0 bases, the J end lost 2 bases, and 15 bases lay between the germline ends. The CDR3 totals 16 residues. CDR3 sequence reads: CASSVVATAAAYEQYF. CDR3 sequence (DNA): TGTGCCAGCAGCGTAGTTGCGACAGCGGCCGCCTACGAGCAGTACTTC.

The CDR3 sequence is CASSAGTSGTDTQYF. The CDR3 nucleotides read TGCGCCAGCAGCGCCGGGACTAGCGGGACAGATACGCAGTATTTT. This chain connects TRBV5-1 to TRBJ2-3; 12 nucleotides agree with TRBD2. CDR3 length: 15 amino acids. The junction had 3 bases not matched to a gene; V was cut back by 4 bases and J by 3 bases. Germline loops: CDR1 SGHRS, CDR2 YFSETQ.

This chain connects TRBV27 to TRBJ2-7; a weak D match, TRBD2 (5 bases). Germline V CDR1 and CDR2: MNHEY, SMNVEV (reference sequence). V shed 4 bases and J shed 3 bases, with 10 bases lying between them. CDR3 length: 13 residues. DNA of the CDR3: TGTGCCAGCAGTTCTAGCCCAGTCTACGAGCAGTACTTC. Translation gives CASSSSPVYEQYF.